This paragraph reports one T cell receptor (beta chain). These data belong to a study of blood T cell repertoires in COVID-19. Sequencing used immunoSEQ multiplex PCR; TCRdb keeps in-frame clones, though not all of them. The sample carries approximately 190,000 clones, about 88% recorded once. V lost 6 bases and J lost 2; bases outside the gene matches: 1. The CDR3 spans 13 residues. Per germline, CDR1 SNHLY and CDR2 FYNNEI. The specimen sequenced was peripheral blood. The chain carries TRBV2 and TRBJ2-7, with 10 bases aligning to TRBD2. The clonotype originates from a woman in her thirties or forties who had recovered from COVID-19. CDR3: CASRSGRAYEQYF. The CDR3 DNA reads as TGTGCCAGCAGGAGCGGGAGGGCCTACGAGCAGTACTTC.